Listed below are T cell receptor beta chains from one sample, sequenced in a study of blood T cell repertoires in COVID-19. The assay was immunoSEQ multiplex PCR, and TCRdb's table has in-frame clones only and misses some. This table holds 70,000 to 100,000 clones, 70% to 90% found once. The specimen sequenced was peripheral blood. The receptor source for this set is a woman aged 80 or over with acute or convalescent COVID-19. The CDR3 runs from the conserved cysteine through the conserved F or W. A D gene is named only where the DNA matches it firmly. Not every row has a clone size; where given, it reads once, few, many or a size class.

>20|TRBV4-3|.|TRBD2|TRBJ2-2
CASSLLLISRGEPDTGELFF
TGCGCCAGCAGCCTACTTCTGATCTCGCGGGGGGAACCGGACACCGGGGAGCTGTTTTTT
>14|TRBV3-1/TRBV3-2|.|TRBD1|TRBJ2-7
CASSRSGQGYEQYF
TGTGCCAGCAGCCGCTCGGGACAGGGATACGAGCAGTACTTC
>15|TRBV27|.|.|TRBJ1-6
CASGQISSYNSPLHF
TGTGCCAGCGGACAGATAAGCTCCTATAATTCACCCCTCCACTTT
>15|TRBV7-2|.|.|TRBJ2-1
CASSLLSSSYNEQFF
TGTGCCAGCAGCTTACTGTCTAGCTCCTACAATGAGCAGTTCTTC
>14|TRBV6-5|once|.|TRBJ1-6
CAIAQGPYNSPLHF
TGTGCCATAGCACAGGGCCCCTATAATTCACCCCTCCACTTT
>17|TRBV6-2/TRBV6-3|.|TRBD1|TRBJ1-2
CASSLGQGVRSLYGYTF
TGTGCCAGCAGTCTCGGACAGGGGGTAAGGTCCCTCTATGGCTACACCTTC
>15|TRBV6-5|.|.|TRBJ1-4
CASRSTGGGQGKLFF
TGTGCCAGCAGGTCGACAGGCGGCGGTCAAGGAAAACTGTTTTTT
>16|TRBV19|.|TRBD1|TRBJ1-5
CASSTTRGLGNQPQHF
TGTGCCAGTAGTACCACGAGGGGGCTGGGGAATCAGCCCCAGCATTTT
>14|TRBV4-1|.|.|TRBJ1-5
CASSQAFYNQPQHF
TGCGCCAGCAGCCAGGCATTTTATAATCAGCCCCAGCATTTT
>15|TRBV7-2|.|TRBD2|TRBJ2-5
CASSSGLAQGETQYF
TGTGCCAGCAGCTCCGGACTAGCTCAAGGGGAGACCCAGTACTTC
>15|TRBV29-1|once|TRBD1|TRBJ2-7
CSVLKLRDRTYEQYF
TGCAGCGTTCTAAAACTCCGGGACAGGACCTACGAGCAGTACTTC
>14|TRBV7-8|.|.|TRBJ1-5
CASSAQQENQPQHF
TGTGCCAGCAGCGCCCAACAGGAGAATCAGCCCCAGCATTTT
>16|TRBV5-1|.|TRBD1|TRBJ1-2
CASSLGQGAMGYGYTF
TGCGCCAGCAGCTTGGGACAGGGGGCAATGGGCTATGGCTACACCTTC
>14|TRBV6-4|.|.|TRBJ2-6
CASSEGGGANVLTF
TGTGCCAGCAGTGAAGGAGGTGGGGCCAACGTCCTGACTTTC
>14|TRBV10-3|.|TRBD2|TRBJ2-7
CASQTSGAFYEQYF
TGTGCCAGCCAGACTAGCGGGGCATTCTACGAGCAGTACTTC
>16|TRBV3-1/TRBV3-2|.|TRBD2|TRBJ2-7
CASSQDASSGAYEQYF
TGTGCCAGCAGCCAAGATGCTTCTAGCGGTGCCTACGAGCAGTACTTC
>13|TRBV10-3|.|TRBD2|TRBJ2-7
CATQPGGRYEQYF
TGTGCCACACAACCGGGGGGGCGGTACGAGCAGTACTTC
>16|TRBV5-8|.|TRBD1|TRBJ2-4
CASSLATAGGLNIQYF
TGTGCCAGCAGCTTGGCCACGGCAGGGGGTCTGAACATTCAGTACTTC
>16|TRBV9|.|.|TRBJ1-2
CASSVEGKGESYGYTF
TGTGCCAGCAGCGTAGAGGGGAAGGGGGAGAGCTATGGCTACACCTTC
>16|TRBV9|.|TRBD1|TRBJ1-1
CASSSGTGRGNTEAFF
TGTGCCAGCAGCTCTGGGACAGGGAGGGGGAACACTGAAGCTTTCTTT
>12|TRBV6-1|.|.|TRBJ1-6
CASSERQHPLHF
TGTGCCAGCAGTGAGAGGCAGCATCCCCTCCACTTT
>17|TRBV9|.|TRBD1|TRBJ1-3
CASSLRTGEGSGNTIYF
TGTGCCAGCAGCCTCCGGACAGGCGAGGGATCTGGAAACACCATATATTTT
>14|TRBV10-3|.|.|TRBJ1-2
CAISETGPSDGYTF
TGTGCCATCAGCGAGACAGGTCCCTCCGATGGCTACACCTTC
>15|TRBV9|few|TRBD2|TRBJ2-2
CASSGRLAGTGELFF
TGTGCCAGCAGCGGAAGACTAGCGGGCACCGGGGAGCTGTTTTTT
>15|TRBV7-9|few|.|TRBJ1-6
CASSPSRSNNSPLHF
TGTGCCAGCAGCCCCTCCAGGTCGAATAATTCACCCCTCCACTTT
>12|TRBV7-9|.|.|TRBJ2-5
CASSLPQETQYF
TGTGCCAGCAGCTTACCTCAAGAGACCCAGTACTTC
>15|TRBV3-1/TRBV3-2|.|.|TRBJ1-6
CASSQVWGNNSPLHF
TGTGCCAGCAGCCAAGTTTGGGGCAATAATTCACCCCTCCACTTT
>13|TRBV9|.|TRBD1|TRBJ2-5
CASSNRGQETQYF
TGTGCCAGCAGCAACAGGGGGCAAGAGACCCAGTACTTC
>15|TRBV30|.|.|TRBJ2-6
CAWTGRSSGANVLTF
TGTGCCTGGACAGGCCGAAGCTCTGGGGCCAACGTCCTGACTTTC
>15|TRBV7-3|.|TRBD1|TRBJ2-3
CASSPGTGYTDTQYF
TGTGCCAGCAGCCCCGGGACAGGGTACACAGATACGCAGTATTTT
>13|TRBV5-4|.|.|TRBJ2-3
CASSRTDTDTQYF
TGTGCCAGCAGCCGGACAGACACAGATACGCAGTATTTT
>16|TRBV5-6|.|.|TRBJ1-4
CASSLGQGRANEKLFF
TGTGCCAGCAGCTTGGGCCAGGGCAGGGCTAATGAAAAACTGTTTTTT
>15|TRBV5-4|.|.|TRBJ2-7
CASRPGGINSYEQYF
TGTGCCAGCAGACCAGGGGGGATAAACTCCTACGAGCAGTACTTC
>14|TRBV2|.|.|TRBJ2-7
CASSPNMIPYEQYF
TGTGCCAGCAGCCCGAACATGATTCCCTACGAGCAGTACTTC
>12|TRBV5-5|.|.|TRBJ1-2
CASSYDRIGYTF
TGTGCCAGCAGTTATGACAGAATCGGCTACACCTTC
>13|TRBV19|.|TRBD1|TRBJ1-3
CASGTGVGNTIYF
TGTGCCAGTGGGACAGGGGTCGGAAACACCATATATTTT
>12|TRBV19|few|TRBD1|TRBJ1-1
CASSPRTGEAFF
TGTGCCAGTAGTCCAAGGACAGGGGAAGCTTTCTTT
>16|TRBV15|.|TRBD1|TRBJ1-6
CATSRDKGANDSPLHF
TGTGCCACCAGCAGAGATAAGGGGGCGAACGATTCACCCCTCCACTTT
>16|TRBV14|.|TRBD2|TRBJ2-1
CASSQERLAVYNEQFF
TGTGCCAGCAGCCAAGAACGACTAGCGGTCTACAATGAGCAGTTCTTC
>15|TRBV6-5|.|TRBD1|TRBJ1-5
CASGSGTGSNQPQHF
TGTGCCAGCGGCTCCGGGACAGGAAGCAATCAGCCCCAGCATTTT
>15|TRBV6-5|few|.|TRBJ2-2
CATRPGHLNAGELFF
TGTGCCACACGACCGGGACACCTAAACGCCGGGGAGCTGTTTTTT
>14|TRBV18|.|.|TRBJ1-3
CASSSRVDGNTIYF
TGTGCCAGCTCGTCCAGGGTAGATGGAAACACCATATATTTT
>15|TRBV7-8|.|TRBD1|TRBJ1-5
CASSFGQGVNQPQHF
TGTGCCAGCAGCTTCGGACAGGGCGTAAATCAGCCCCAGCATTTT
>13|TRBV7-8|.|.|TRBJ1-5
CASSTSTGQPQHF
TGTGCCAGCAGCACCTCTACAGGGCAGCCCCAGCATTTT
>15|TRBV30|.|TRBD2|TRBJ2-7
CAWSPIGSGGYEQYF
TGTGCCTGGAGCCCAATAGGTAGCGGGGGTTACGAGCAGTACTTC
>13|TRBV19|.|.|TRBJ1-5
CASLGPGNQPQHF
TGTGCCAGTTTGGGCCCGGGCAATCAGCCCCAGCATTTT
>17|TRBV27|.|TRBD1|TRBJ2-7
CASSEPATGRFTHEQYF
TGTGCCAGCAGTGAACCGGCGACAGGGCGTTTCACCCACGAGCAGTACTTC
>15|TRBV3-1/TRBV3-2|.|.|TRBJ1-2
CASSQPGGGLYGYTF
TGTGCCAGCAGCCAGCCCGGTGGGGGCCTCTATGGCTACACCTTC
>12|TRBV6-2/TRBV6-3|.|.|TRBJ2-7
CASSSSPYEQYF
TGTGCCAGCAGTTCTTCCCCCTACGAGCAGTACTTC